The 22 T cell receptor beta chains in this list originate from one sample, sequenced in a study of identifying expanded T cells in peripheral blood. Only in-frame clones appear in the TCRdb table, and some are missing; sequencing was by immunoSEQ multiplex PCR. Of fewer than 55,000 clones in the sample, 82% are singletons; the top ten hold roughly 15%. Sequenced sample: blood. These TCRs come from a person aged 18 to 70 in good health.

The chain couples TRBV7-2 to TRBJ2-7; D gene unclear. Germline loops: CDR1 SGHTA, CDR2 FQGNSA. The CDR3 has 13 amino acids. V lost 7 bases and J 2 bases, leaving 12 bases between the germline ends. CDR3 amino acids: CASTPGMTYEQYF. DNA for the CDR3: TGTGCCAGCACCCCCGGTATGACCTACGAGCAGTACTTC.

The chain links TRBV4-3 to TRBJ1-1; 9 bases match TRBD1. The V segment lost 4 bases and the J segment 6 bases; nucleotides outside the gene matches: 9. CDR3 length equals 15 residues. CDR1 and CDR2 from the germline V gene are LGHNA and YSLEER. CDR3 in DNA: TGCGCCAGCAGCCTCAGACAGGGGGGTCGTCCTGAAGCTTTCTTT. It translates to CASSLRQGGRPEAFF.

The chain couples TRBV5-4 to TRBJ2-4; unclear D gene. The CDR3 consists of 16 residues. Trimming cost V 0 bases and J 0 bases, with 10 bases left between them. Germline V gene sequence: CDR1 SGHNT, CDR2 YYREEE (reference sequence). CDR3: CASSLAMGLAKNIQYF. CDR3 DNA sequence: TGTGCCAGCAGCTTGGCTATGGGGTTAGCCAAAAACATTCAGTACTTC.

The CDR3 coding sequence is TGCAGCGCCCAACACAAGGGCGAGCAGTACTTC. It codes for CSAQHKGEQYF. The chain recombines TRBV29-1 with TRBJ2-7; no clear D. Trimming cost V 7 bases and J 6 bases, with 13 bases left between them. The CDR3 consists of 11 residues. The germline gives CDR1 SQVTM, CDR2 ANQGSEA.

The chain is built from TRBV7-9 and TRBJ2-3; D might be TRBD2 (6 bases). The ends were cut back, 0 bases at V and 3 bases at J, with 16 bases in the middle. The germline CDR1 and CDR2 sequences are SEHNR and FQNEAQ (reference sequence). The CDR3 runs 17 residues. CDR3 residues: CASSLASGGQRTDTQYF. The CDR3 nucleotides read TGTGCCAGCAGCTTAGCGTCCGGGGGTCAGAGGACAGATACGCAGTATTTT.

Worth noting for this clone: This CDR3 is missing its conserved last phenylalanine or tryptophan, likely due to a read error. The DNA is left out, because the CDR3 cannot be placed on it with certainty; the CDR3 is given as TCRdb lists it. This chain uses TRBV5-1 with TRBJ2-7; the table names TRBD2, a call not compared with the DNA. The germline V gene has CDR1 SGHRS and CDR2 YFSETQ. The CDR3 spans 10 residues, counting both ends. This CDR3 reads CASSHSEESL.

The chain carries TRBV15 and TRBJ2-7; perhaps TRBD1 as D (6 bases). The CDR3 extends over 15 amino acids. Per germline, CDR1 LNHNV and CDR2 YYDKDF (reference sequence). The germline V and J ends were trimmed by 0 bases and 4 bases, with 13 bases remaining between them. The chain's CDR3 is CATSREKGVWYEQYV. The CDR3 DNA sequence: TGTGCCACCAGCAGAGAAAAGGGGGTTTGGTACGAGCAGTACGTC.

The chain combines TRBV18 with TRBJ2-5; the D gene is possibly TRBD1 (5 bases). Germline V CDR1 and CDR2: KGHSH, LQKENI. This CDR3 has 15 residues. V gave up 1 base and J gave up 1 base, with 10 bases separating them. As DNA, the CDR3 is TGTGCCAGCTCACCACGCGACAGATTCCAAGAGACCCAGTACTTC. Its protein product is CASSPRDRFQETQYF.

The genes are TRBV7-8 and TRBJ1-1; D not resolved. With 1 base removed from V and 4 bases from J, the gap between germline ends came to 10 bases. CDR3 length: 14 residues. CDR1 is SGHVS and CDR2 is FQNEAQ in the germline V gene. In DNA, the CDR3 is TGTGCCAGCAGCTTAGGGGGAATGAGCACTGAAGCTTTCTTT. Translation: CASSLGGMSTEAFF.

The chain combines TRBV11-3 with TRBJ2-5, with TRBD2 as a possible D gene (6 bases). The ends were cut back, 6 bases at V and 1 base at J, with 15 bases in the middle. CDR1 and CDR2 (germline): SGHNT, YENEEA. This CDR3 comprises 15 residues. The CDR3 nucleotides are TGTGCCAGCAGTCTTAATGCGGGGAGCCAAGAGACCCAGTACTTC. As protein: CASSLNAGSQETQYF.

This chain joins TRBV6-6 and TRBJ1-1; D might be TRBD1 (5 bases). Germline V gene sequence: CDR1 MNHNY, CDR2 SVGAGI (reference sequence). The CDR3 extends over 16 amino acids. V lost 2 bases and J lost 1, with 14 bases in between. The CDR3 here is CASSYGGAGGNTEAFF. As DNA, the CDR3 is TGTGCCAGCAGTTACGGTGGCGCCGGGGGGAACACTGAAGCTTTCTTT.

This clone was seen a handful of times. V is TRBV7-3 and J is TRBJ2-5; perhaps TRBD2 as D (7 bases). Trimming left V 5 bases short and J 5 bases short, with 15 bases between. CDR1 and CDR2 from the germline V gene are SGHTA and FQGTGA. This CDR3 spans 14 amino acids. CDR3 bases: TGTGCCAGCAGCCCAAACGCGGGGGCGGAGACCCAGTACTTC. Protein product: CASSPNAGAETQYF.

J is TRBJ2-7 and V is TRBV19; D is unclear. This CDR3 is built from 12 residues. Germline lookup yields CDR1 LNHDA and CDR2 SQIVND (reference sequence). V was pared by 4 bases and J by 2 bases, with 6 bases between. CDR3 in amino acids: CASSTWAYEQYV. In DNA form, the CDR3 reads TGTGCCAGTAGTACGTGGGCCTACGAGCAGTACGTC.

J is TRBJ2-3 and V is TRBV9; 8 bases align to TRBD1. CDR1 is SGDLS and CDR2 is YYNGEE in the germline V gene. CDR3 size: 15 residues. The ends lost 1 base at V and 4 bases at J; junction bases unmatched: 5. The CDR3 sequence is CASSVSGRGPDTQYF. The CDR3 DNA sequence: TGTGCCAGCAGCGTAAGTGGCAGGGGGCCAGATACGCAGTATTTT. The variable domain in full, completed from reference TRBV9 and TRBJ2-3, reads DSGVTQTPKHLITATGQRVTLRCSPRSGDLSVYWYQQSLDQGLQFLIQYYNGEERAKGNILERFSAQQFPDLHSELNLSSLELGDSALYFCASSVSGRGPDTQYFGPGTRLTVL.

This clone was observed a few times. The chain carries TRBV4-3 and TRBJ2-4; 8 nucleotides align to TRBD2. The junction had 5 bases not matched to a gene; V was cut back by 4 bases and J by 0 bases. Germline CDR1 LGHNA, CDR2 YSLEER. This CDR3 is built from 16 residues. Written as DNA, the CDR3 is TGCGCCAGCAGCCCAAGCGGGAGAGGAGCCAAAAACATTCAGTACTTC. Encoded protein: CASSPSGRGAKNIQYF.

The chain carries TRBV6-1 and TRBJ2-7; TRBD1 agrees at 7 bases. This CDR3 has 13 residues. Per the germline V gene, CDR1 is MNHNS and CDR2 is SASEGT. Losses at the gene ends were 8 bases for V and 2 bases for J; bases not matched to a gene: 6. As DNA, the CDR3 is TGTGCCAGCCGACAGGGAAGAACCTACGAGCAGTACGTC. Translation: CASRQGRTYEQYV.

The chain couples TRBV21-1 to TRBJ2-1; the table names TRBD2, a call not compared with the DNA. TRBV21-1 is reported as a pseudogene. There are 15 residues in the CDR3. The CDR3 here is CASSKVDEERNEQFF. The CDR3 DNA reads as TGTGCCAGCAGCAAAGTCGATGAAGAGCGAAATGAGCAGTTCTTC.

V and J are TRBV9 and TRBJ1-2, with D uncertain. This CDR3 region has 14 residues. The germline CDR1 and CDR2 sequences are SGDLS and YYNGEE. Trimming cost V 2 bases and J 2 bases, with 10 bases left between them. The CDR3 region is CASSVTGANYGYTF. The DNA for the CDR3 is TGTGCCAGCAGCGTCACGGGCGCGAACTATGGCTACACCTTC.

This chain links TRBV27 with TRBJ2-7; the D is unclear. Looked up from germline, CDR1 is MNHEY and CDR2 is SMNVEV (reference sequence). V lost 0 bases and J 6 bases, leaving 9 bases between the germline ends. The CDR3 covers 13 residues. In DNA form, the CDR3 reads TGTGCCAGCAGTTTATCGAAGGGCGGCGAGCAGTACTTC. This translates into CASSLSKGGEQYF.

The chain combines TRBV6-6 with TRBJ2-7, with 9 bases aligning to TRBD2. This CDR3 is built from 15 residues. J gave up 0 bases and V 6 bases, and 6 bases lay outside the gene matches. Germline V gene data show CDR1 as MNHNY and CDR2 as SVGAGI (reference sequence). The DNA of the CDR3 is TGTGCCAGCAGGAAGCGGGAGGCGAGCTCCTACGAGCAGTACTTC. This gives the protein CASRKREASSYEQYF.

The chain has TRBV6-1 and TRBJ1-2; unclear D gene. V was cut by 7 bases and J by 4 bases, with 10 bases left in between. In germline, CDR1 is MNHNS, CDR2 SASEGT. The CDR3 totals 12 residues. CDR3 nucleotides: TGTGCCAGCATAAGTACCCTCTATGGCTACACCTTC. Residues: CASISTLYGYTF.

The rearrangement uses TRBV11-2 and TRBJ1-2; tentative D call: TRBD1 (5 bases). Germline CDR1 reads SGHAT; CDR2 reads FQNNGV. The CDR3 contains 15 residues. The V and J ends lost 0 bases and 5 bases respectively, with 13 bases between them. This CDR3 reads CASSLDLGAGYGYTF. CDR3 bases: TGTGCCAGCAGCTTAGATCTTGGGGCTGGGTATGGCTACACCTTC.